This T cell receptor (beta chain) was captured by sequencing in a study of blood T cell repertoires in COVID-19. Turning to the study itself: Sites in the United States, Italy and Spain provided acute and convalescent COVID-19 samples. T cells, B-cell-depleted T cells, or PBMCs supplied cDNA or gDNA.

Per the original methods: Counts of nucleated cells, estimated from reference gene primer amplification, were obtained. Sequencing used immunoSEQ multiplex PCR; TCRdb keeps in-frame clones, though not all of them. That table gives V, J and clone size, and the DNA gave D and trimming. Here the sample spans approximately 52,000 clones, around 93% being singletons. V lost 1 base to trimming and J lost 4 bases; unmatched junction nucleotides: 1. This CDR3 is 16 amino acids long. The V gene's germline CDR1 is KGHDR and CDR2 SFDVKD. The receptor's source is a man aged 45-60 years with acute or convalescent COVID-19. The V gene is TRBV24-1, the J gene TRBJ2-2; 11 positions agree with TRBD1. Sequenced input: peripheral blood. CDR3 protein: CATSDFGTGGTGELFF. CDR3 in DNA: TGTGCCACCAGTGATTTCGGGACAGGGGGCACCGGGGAGCTGTTTTTT.